This T cell receptor (beta chain) came from a study of identical twins. This clonotype showed up many times. Its target is not known. A single record per CDR3 protein comes from TCRdb applying MiXCR to the 5' RACE reads. The profile shows around 670,000 distinct CDR3 sequences, 5.5% to 6.5% of them singletons. The germline V gene encodes CDR1 KGHDR and CDR2 SFDVKD. CDR3 length: 12 residues. V lost 6 bases to trimming and J lost 3 bases, with 7 bases between them. Whole-study findings and limits: Analyses based on zero insertions could be partly confounded by invariant MAIT and iNKT cells.

The chain uses TRBV24-1 and TRBJ1-2, with a tentative D call TRBD1 (6 bases). Sequencing used naive T cells sorted from blood. The receptor was isolated from a man between 18 and 35 years old in good health. The CDR3 bases are TGTGCCACCAGTCGACAGGACTATGGCTACACCTTC. This translates into CATSRQDYGYTF.